This T cell receptor beta chain was sequenced for a study of blood T cell repertoires in COVID-19. Study-level information: Researchers got acute and convalescent COVID-19 samples from the United States, Italy and Spain.

Some clones are missing from TCRdb's copy, which holds only in-frame ones; the method was immunoSEQ multiplex PCR. The sample carries roughly 180,000 clones, approximately 89% recorded once. The CDR3 sequence is 13 residues long. V gave up 1 base and J gave up 3 bases, with 4 bases separating them. The V call is TRBV12-3 or TRBV12-4, the J call TRBJ1-5; D remains ambiguous. This sequence originates from a woman aged 60-75 years with acute or convalescent COVID-19. The sequencing input was peripheral blood. The CDR3 region is CASSLVLNQPQHF. The DNA of the CDR3 is TGTGCCAGCAGTTTAGTTCTCAATCAGCCCCAGCATTTT.